What follows are 10 T cell receptor beta chains derived from one specimen sequenced in a study of cytomegalovirus exposure and HLA in healthy donors (dated by TCRdb to about 2017). The method was the immunoSEQ multiplex PCR assay. TCRdb carries this immuneACCESS record with in-frame sequences only. Its versions omit some clonotypes, under half of them owing to an unresolved V gene in the studies checked, with the rest unexplained. This sample has some 350,000 clones in its table, and about nine tenths of those were observed once. Approximately 1.1% of the sample is in the top ten clones. The sequenced sample was PBMCs. These receptors all come from a woman aged 30 to 39 in good health and CMV-seropositive.

The chain couples TRBV27 to TRBJ2-7; 10 bases fit TRBD1. The germline V gene has CDR1 MNHEY and CDR2 SMNVEV (reference sequence). Trimming at V came to 6 bases and at J to 3 bases, leaving 11 bases not matched to a gene. The CDR3 is 16 amino acids. The CDR3 nucleotides are TGTGCCAGCAGAAAAGGGACAGGGGTCCCCCTCTACGAGCAGTACTTC. Encoded protein: CASRKGTGVPLYEQYF.

The chain joins TRBV29-1 to TRBJ1-1; a possible D gene is TRBD1 (5 bases). V lost 5 bases, J lost 3 bases, and 13 bases lay in between. The germline gives CDR1 SQVTM, CDR2 ANQGSEA. The CDR3 has 13 residues. CDR3 sequence reads: CSVIDSYYTEAFF. CDR3 nucleotides: TGCAGCGTTATCGACAGCTACTACACTGAAGCTTTCTTT.

The chain links TRBV5-6 to TRBJ2-2, with D possibly being TRBD1 (6 bases). V lost 0 bases to trimming and J lost 1 base, with 16 bases between them. Germline V lookup: CDR1 SGHDT, CDR2 YYEEEE. The CDR3 loop spans 18 amino acids. The CDR3, as DNA: TGTGCCAGCAGCTTGGGGATCACAGGGATTCTGAACACCGGGGAGCTGTTTTTT. It is translated as CASSLGITGILNTGELFF.

This rearrangement joins TRBV28 to TRBJ1-2; a weak D match, TRBD1 (5 bases). Between the trimmed V and J ends, which lost 5 bases and 2 bases, there was a span of 9 bases. This CDR3 has 13 residues. From germline, CDR1 is MDHEN and CDR2 SYDVKM. The CDR3 sequence is CASSPTVNYGYTF. As DNA, the CDR3 is TGTGCCAGCAGTCCGACAGTCAACTATGGCTACACCTTC.

The chain couples TRBV6-1 to TRBJ2-7; D is perhaps TRBD2 (5 bases). The CDR3 length is 15 residues. CDR1 MNHNS and CDR2 SASEGT come from the germline V gene. Trimming pared 2 bases from V and 3 bases from J, leaving 14 bases between. The CDR3 is CASSEPGAGVYEQYF. The CDR3 DNA sequence: TGTGCCAGCAGTGAACCCGGAGCCGGGGTCTACGAGCAGTACTTC.

V is TRBV10-3 and J is TRBJ2-7; D is perhaps TRBD1 or TRBD2 (5 bases each). This CDR3 is built from 13 residues. The V gene lost 4 bases and the J gene lost 5 bases, with 12 bases spanning the gap. Germline V lookup: CDR1 ENHRY, CDR2 SYGVKD. CDR3 coding DNA: TGTGCCATCAGTGGGTTGGGGGTCGACGAGCAGTACTTC. Amino acid sequence: CAISGLGVDEQYF.

The V call is TRBV28, the J call TRBJ2-5; perhaps TRBD1 as D (5 bases). The germline CDR1 and CDR2 sequences are MDHEN and SYDVKM. The CDR3 spans 15 residues. V lost 4 bases, J lost 5 bases, and 17 bases lay in between. The CDR3 reads CASSSTYRSDETQYF. In nucleotides, the CDR3 is TGTGCCAGCAGTTCGACATACAGGAGTGACGAGACCCAGTACTTC.

The gene calls are TRBV28 and TRBJ1-1; 7 bases fit TRBD1. Germline V gene data show CDR1 as MDHEN and CDR2 as SYDVKM. V trimming: 5 bases; J trimming: 8 bases; junction bases outside the gene matches: 2. CDR3 length: 11 amino acids. CDR3 in DNA: TGTGCCAGCAGTCGGGACAGAGAAGCTTTCTTT. Its protein product is CASSRDREAFF.

This sequence joins TRBV30 and TRBJ1-4; 8 positions agree with TRBD1. This CDR3 contains 15 residues. CDR1 GTSNPN and CDR2 SVGIG come from the germline V gene (reference sequence). V was clipped by 8 bases and J by 10 bases; unmatched bases: 18. The CDR3 bases are TGTGCCCATTCTCCCCTGGCAGGGGGCGCAGGAAAACTGTTTTTT. It specifies CAHSPLAGGAGKLFF.

The gene calls are TRBV27 and TRBJ1-2; tentative D call: TRBD1 (5 bases). V lost 4 bases, J lost 8 bases, and 11 bases lay in between. Germline CDR1 MNHEY, CDR2 SMNVEV (reference sequence). The CDR3 consists of 12 residues. CDR3 in DNA: TGTGCCAGCAGTTCCGGGGGTATAGGCTACACCTTC. Translated: CASSSGGIGYTF.